This T cell receptor beta chain came from a study of blood T cell repertoires in COVID-19 (dated by TCRdb to 2019 to 2021). Background on the whole study: Samples from collaborators originated in the United States, Italy and Spain and spanned both the acute and convalescent phases of COVID-19. The dataset comprised deeply sampled blood TCRbeta repertoires from subjects exposed to, actively infected with, or recovered from COVID-19. The repertoires were released in a freely available public database meant as a resource for research on the immune response to SARS-CoV-2. Nearly every sample came with metadata listing a de-identified subject ID, COVID-19 status, age in years and sex. Samples came from the ongoing ImmuneRACE study (first 160 participants) plus 1,254 subjects from 6 global collaborators. Where available, HLA class I and class II types were obtained from metadata supplied by the sample provider rather than from assay-based typing. The prospective study material was composed of cDNA or gDNA derived from T cells, B-cell-depleted T cells, or PBMCs.

The immunoSEQ Assay, a bias-controlled multiplex PCR, was used to amplify TCRbeta CDR3 regions from genomic DNA. The paper's data handling went like this. The number of nucleated cells in each sample was estimated from the amplification of reference gene primers within the assay. Sequence reads were collapsed and filtered to measure the absolute abundance of every unique TCRbeta CDR3 rearrangement. For each sample, productive Simpson clonality was calculated by taking the square root of Simpson's diversity index across productive rearrangements. In TCRdb, the immuneACCESS table is reduced to in-frame sequences with V and J assigned. These tables do not hold every clone; where another copy was compared, an unresolved V gene accounts for under half, and the others remain unexplained. V, J and clone size reflect that table, while D and trimming were determined from the DNA. A total of approximately 100,000 clones appear in this sample, 75% to 90% of them only once. The ten largest clones take up about 1.8% of the sample.

In regard to this clone: Its antigen is currently not known. Within one base of it there is no much larger clone, and no base qualities were kept.

The collaborating institutions used their own protocols to collect whole blood in K2EDTA tubes. For TCRbeta analysis, collaborators shipped samples in one of three forms: frozen whole blood, isolated PBMCs, or DNA extracted from either of those sample types. The CDR3 contains 16 residues, cysteine and phenylalanine counted. Only CDR3 DNA remains: 48 bases, in frame from the first base. Germline trimming amounts to 5 bases on V and 1 base on J, with 4 as the count of junction bases outside the gene matches. The germline V gene provides CDR1 SGHVS and CDR2 FNYEAQ. Points the paper makes about the study in general: The amount of clinical and demographic metadata varied by source and participant and was provided uncurated.

The sequence was obtained from a woman in her 70s with active or convalescent COVID-19. The sequenced material came from peripheral blood. The sequence links TRBV7-6 to TRBJ2-4; TRBD2 agrees with 11 junctional bases. CDR3 sequence: CASSRSSGGAKNIQYF. The DNA sequence follows: TGTGCCAGCAGCCGATCTAGCGGGGGGGCCAAAAACATTCAGTACTTC.